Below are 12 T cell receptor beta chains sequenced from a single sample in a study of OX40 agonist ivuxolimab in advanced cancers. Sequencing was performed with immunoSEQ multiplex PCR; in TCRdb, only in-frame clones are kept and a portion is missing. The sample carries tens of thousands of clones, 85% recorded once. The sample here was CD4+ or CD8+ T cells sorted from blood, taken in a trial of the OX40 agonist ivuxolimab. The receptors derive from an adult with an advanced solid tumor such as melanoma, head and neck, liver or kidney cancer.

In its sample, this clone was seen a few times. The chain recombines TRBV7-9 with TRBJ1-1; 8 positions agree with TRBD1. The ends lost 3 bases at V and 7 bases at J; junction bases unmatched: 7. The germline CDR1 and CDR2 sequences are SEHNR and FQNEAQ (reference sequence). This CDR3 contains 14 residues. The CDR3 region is CASSFTGTGVEAFF. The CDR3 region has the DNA TGTGCCAGCAGCTTCACCGGGACAGGAGTTGAAGCTTTCTTT. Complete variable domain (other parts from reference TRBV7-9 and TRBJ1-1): DTGVSQNPRHKITKRGQNVTFRCDPISEHNRLYWYRQTLGQGPEFLTYFQNEAQLEKSRLLSDRFSAERPKGSFSTLEIQRTEQGDSAMYLCASSFTGTGVEAFFGQGTRLTVV.

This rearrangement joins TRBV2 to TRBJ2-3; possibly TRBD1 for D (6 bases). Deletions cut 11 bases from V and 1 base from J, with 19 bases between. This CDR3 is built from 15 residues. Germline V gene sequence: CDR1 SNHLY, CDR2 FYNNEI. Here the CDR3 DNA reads TGTGCCGGGGGCGTGGGGGCCCTCGGCACAGATACGCAGTATTTT. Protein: CAGGVGALGTDTQYF.

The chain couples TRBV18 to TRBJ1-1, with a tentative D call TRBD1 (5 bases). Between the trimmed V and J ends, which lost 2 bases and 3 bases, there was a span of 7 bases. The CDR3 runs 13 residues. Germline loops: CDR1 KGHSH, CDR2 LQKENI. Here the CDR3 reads CASSPGGDTEAFF. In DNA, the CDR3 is TGTGCCAGCTCACCAGGGGGGGACACTGAAGCTTTCTTT.

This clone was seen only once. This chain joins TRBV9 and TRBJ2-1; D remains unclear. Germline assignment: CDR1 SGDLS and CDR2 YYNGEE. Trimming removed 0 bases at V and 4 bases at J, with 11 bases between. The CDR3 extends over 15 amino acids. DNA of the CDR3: TGTGCCAGCAGCGTAGGGGATACCAGATACAATGAGCAGTTCTTC. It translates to CASSVGDTRYNEQFF.

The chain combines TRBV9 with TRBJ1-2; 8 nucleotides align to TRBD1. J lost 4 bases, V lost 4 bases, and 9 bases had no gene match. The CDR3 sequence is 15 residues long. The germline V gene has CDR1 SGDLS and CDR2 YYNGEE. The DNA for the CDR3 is TGTGCCAGCAGCTTCCGGACAGGGTTCGCCTATGGCTACACCTTC. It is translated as CASSFRTGFAYGYTF. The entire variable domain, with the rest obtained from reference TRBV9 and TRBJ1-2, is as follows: DSGVTQTPKHLITATGQRVTLRCSPRSGDLSVYWYQQSLDQGLQFLIQYYNGEERAKGNILERFSAQQFPDLHSELNLSSLELGDSALYFCASSFRTGFAYGYTFGSGTRLTVV.

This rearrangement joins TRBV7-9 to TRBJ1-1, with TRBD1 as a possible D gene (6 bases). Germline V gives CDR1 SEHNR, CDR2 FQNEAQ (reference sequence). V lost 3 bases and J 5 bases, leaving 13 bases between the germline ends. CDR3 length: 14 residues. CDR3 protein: CASSLTGAETEAFF. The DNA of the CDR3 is TGTGCCAGCAGCTTGACGGGGGCTGAAACTGAAGCTTTCTTT.

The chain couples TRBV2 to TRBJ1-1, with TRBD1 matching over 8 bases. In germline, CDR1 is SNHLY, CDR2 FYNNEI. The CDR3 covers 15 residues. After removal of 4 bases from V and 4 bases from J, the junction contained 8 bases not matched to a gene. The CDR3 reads CASSGPDRVSTEAFF. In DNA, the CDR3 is TGTGCCAGCAGTGGACCGGACAGGGTGTCCACTGAAGCTTTCTTT.

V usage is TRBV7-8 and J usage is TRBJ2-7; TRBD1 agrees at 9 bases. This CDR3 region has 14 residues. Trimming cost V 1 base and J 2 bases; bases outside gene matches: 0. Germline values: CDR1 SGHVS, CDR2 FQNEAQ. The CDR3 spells CASSLGTGAYEQYF. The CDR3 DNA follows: TGTGCCAGCAGCTTAGGGACAGGGGCCTACGAGCAGTACTTC.

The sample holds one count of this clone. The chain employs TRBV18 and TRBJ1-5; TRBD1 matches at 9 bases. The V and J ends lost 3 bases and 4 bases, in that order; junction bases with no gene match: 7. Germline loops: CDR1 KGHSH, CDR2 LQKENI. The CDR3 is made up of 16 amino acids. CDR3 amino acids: CASSPATGTGNQPQHF. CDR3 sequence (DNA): TGTGCCAGCTCACCCGCTACCGGGACAGGGAATCAGCCCCAGCATTTT.

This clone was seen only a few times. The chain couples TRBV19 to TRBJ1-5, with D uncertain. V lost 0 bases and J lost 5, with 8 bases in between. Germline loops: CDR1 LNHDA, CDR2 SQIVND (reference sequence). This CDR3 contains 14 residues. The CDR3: CASSIDLGHQPQHF. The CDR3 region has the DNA TGTGCCAGTAGTATAGATCTGGGCCATCAGCCCCAGCATTTT.

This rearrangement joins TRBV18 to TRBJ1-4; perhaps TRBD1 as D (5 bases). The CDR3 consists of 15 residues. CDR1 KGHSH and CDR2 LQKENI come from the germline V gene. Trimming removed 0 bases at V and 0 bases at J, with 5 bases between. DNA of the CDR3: TGTGCCAGCTCACCACCGGGGGCAACTAATGAAAAACTGTTTTTT. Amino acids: CASSPPGATNEKLFF.

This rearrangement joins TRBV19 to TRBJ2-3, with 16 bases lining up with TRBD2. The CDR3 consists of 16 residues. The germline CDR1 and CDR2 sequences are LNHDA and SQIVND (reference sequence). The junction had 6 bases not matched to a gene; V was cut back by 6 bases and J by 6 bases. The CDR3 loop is CASRNPGLAGGDTQYF. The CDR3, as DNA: TGTGCCAGTAGGAATCCGGGACTAGCGGGAGGGGATACGCAGTATTTT.